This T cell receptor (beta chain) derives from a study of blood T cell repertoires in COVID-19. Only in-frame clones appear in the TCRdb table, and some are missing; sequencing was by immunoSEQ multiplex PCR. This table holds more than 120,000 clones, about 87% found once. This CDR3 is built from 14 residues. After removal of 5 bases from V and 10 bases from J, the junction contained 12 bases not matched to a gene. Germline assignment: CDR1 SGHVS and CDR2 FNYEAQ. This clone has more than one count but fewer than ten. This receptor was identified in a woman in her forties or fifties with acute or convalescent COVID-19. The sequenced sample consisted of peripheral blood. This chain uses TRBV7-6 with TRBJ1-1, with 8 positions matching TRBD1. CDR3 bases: TGTGCCAGCAGCCGAATAGGCAGGGGGCGCGGAGCTTTCTTT. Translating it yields CASSRIGRGRGAFF.